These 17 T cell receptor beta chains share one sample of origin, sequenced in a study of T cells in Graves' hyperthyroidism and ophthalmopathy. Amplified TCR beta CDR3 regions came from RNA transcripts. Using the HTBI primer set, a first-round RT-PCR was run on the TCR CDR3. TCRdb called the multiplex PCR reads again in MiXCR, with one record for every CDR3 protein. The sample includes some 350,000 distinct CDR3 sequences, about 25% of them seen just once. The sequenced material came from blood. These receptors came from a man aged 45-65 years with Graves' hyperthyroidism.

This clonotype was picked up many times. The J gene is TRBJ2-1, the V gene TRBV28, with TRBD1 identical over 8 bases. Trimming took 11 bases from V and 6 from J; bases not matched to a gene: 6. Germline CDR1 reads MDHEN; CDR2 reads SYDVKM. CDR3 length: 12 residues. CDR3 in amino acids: CAAEDRANEQFF. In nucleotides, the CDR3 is TGTGCCGCAGAGGACAGGGCCAATGAGCAGTTCTTC. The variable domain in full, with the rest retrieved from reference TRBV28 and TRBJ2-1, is DVKVTQSSRYLVKRTGEKVFLECVQDMDHENMFWYRQDPGLGLRLIYFSYDVKMKEKGDIPEGYSVSREKKERFSLILESASTNQTSMYLCAAEDRANEQFFGPGTRLTVL.

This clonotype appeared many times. This CDR3 reads CASSSQGRGTEAFF. CDR3 nucleotide sequence: TGTGCCAGCAGTTCCCAGGGGAGGGGGACTGAAGCTTTCTTT. The rearrangement links TRBV27 to TRBJ1-1; D perhaps matches TRBD1 (6 bases). V was shortened by 4 bases and J by 5 bases, with 14 bases between the two germline ends. CDR3 length: 14 residues. The germline gives CDR1 MNHEY, CDR2 SMNVEV (reference sequence).

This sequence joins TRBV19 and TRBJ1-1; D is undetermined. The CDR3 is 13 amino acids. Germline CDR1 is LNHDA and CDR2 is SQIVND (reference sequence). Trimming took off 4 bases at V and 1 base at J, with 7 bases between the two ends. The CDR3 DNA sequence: TGTGCCAGTAGTACCCGGGGGAACACTGAAGCTTTCTTT. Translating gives CASSTRGNTEAFF. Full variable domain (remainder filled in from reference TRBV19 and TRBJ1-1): DGGITQSPKYLFRKEGQNVTLSCEQNLNHDAMYWYRQDPGQGLRLIYYSQIVNDFQKGDIAEGYSVSREKKESFPLTVTSAQKNPTAFYLCASSTRGNTEAFFGQGTRLTVV.

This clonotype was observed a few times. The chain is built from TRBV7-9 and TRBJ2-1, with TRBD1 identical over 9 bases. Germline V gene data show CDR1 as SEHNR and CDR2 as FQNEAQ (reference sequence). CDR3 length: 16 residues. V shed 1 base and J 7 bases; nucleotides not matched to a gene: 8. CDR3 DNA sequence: TGTGCCAGCAGCTTAGGGTACCGGGACAGGGTGAATGAGCAGTTCTTC. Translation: CASSLGYRDRVNEQFF.

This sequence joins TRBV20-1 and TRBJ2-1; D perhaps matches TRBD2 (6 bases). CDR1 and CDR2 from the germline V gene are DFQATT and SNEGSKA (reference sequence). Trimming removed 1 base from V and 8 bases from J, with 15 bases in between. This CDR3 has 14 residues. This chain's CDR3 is CSARGGTHSYEQFF. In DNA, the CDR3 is TGCAGTGCTAGAGGGGGGACTCACTCCTATGAGCAGTTCTTC.

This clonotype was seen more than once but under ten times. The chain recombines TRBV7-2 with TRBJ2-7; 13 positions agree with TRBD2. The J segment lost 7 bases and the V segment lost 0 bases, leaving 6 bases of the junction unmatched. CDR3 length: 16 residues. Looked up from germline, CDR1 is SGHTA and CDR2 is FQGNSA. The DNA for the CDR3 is TGTGCCAGCAGCTTAGCGGGACTAGCGGGACCCGATGAGCAGTACTTC. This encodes CASSLAGLAGPDEQYF.

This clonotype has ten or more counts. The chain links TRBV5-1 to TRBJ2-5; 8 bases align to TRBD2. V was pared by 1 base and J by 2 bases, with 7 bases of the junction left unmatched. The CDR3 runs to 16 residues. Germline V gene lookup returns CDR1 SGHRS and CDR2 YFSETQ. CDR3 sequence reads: CASSLQLAGTQETQYF. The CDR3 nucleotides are TGCGCCAGCAGCTTGCAGCTAGCGGGCACACAAGAGACCCAGTACTTC. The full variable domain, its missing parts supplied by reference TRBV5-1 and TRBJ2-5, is KAGVTQTPRYLIKTRGQQVTLSCSPISGHRSVSWYQQTPGQGLQFLFEYFSETQRNKGNFPGRFSGRQFSNSRSEMNVSTLELGDSALYLCASSLQLAGTQETQYFGPGTRLLVL.

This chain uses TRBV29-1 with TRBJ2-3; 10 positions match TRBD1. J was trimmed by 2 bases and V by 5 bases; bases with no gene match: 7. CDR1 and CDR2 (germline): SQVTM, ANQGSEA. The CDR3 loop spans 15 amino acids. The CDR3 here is CSVRGDRGPTDTQYF. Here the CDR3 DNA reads TGCAGCGTTCGGGGGGACAGGGGCCCCACAGATACGCAGTATTTT.

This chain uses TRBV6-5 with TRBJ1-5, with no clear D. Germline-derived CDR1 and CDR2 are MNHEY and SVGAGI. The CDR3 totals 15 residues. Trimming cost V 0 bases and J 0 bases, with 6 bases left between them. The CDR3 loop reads CASSYSFISNQPQHF. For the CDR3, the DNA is TGTGCCAGCAGTTACTCGTTCATTAGCAATCAGCCCCAGCATTTT.

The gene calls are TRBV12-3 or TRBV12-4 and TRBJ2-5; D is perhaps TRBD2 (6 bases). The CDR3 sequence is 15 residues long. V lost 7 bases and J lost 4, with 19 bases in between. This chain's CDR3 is CASTDSGNLGETQYF. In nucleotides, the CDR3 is TGTGCCAGCACCGATAGCGGTAACTTGGGAGAGACCCAGTACTTC.

CDR3 in amino acids: CATSDPTTEGETQYF. In DNA form, the CDR3 reads TGTGCCACCAGTGATCCGACCACGGAGGGGGAGACCCAGTACTTC. This chain uses TRBV24-1 with TRBJ2-5; a possible D gene is TRBD2 (6 bases). This CDR3 is 15 amino acids long. Germline CDR1 is KGHDR and CDR2 is SFDVKD. Trimming shortened V by 3 bases and J by 5 bases, and 15 bases separated the two germline ends.

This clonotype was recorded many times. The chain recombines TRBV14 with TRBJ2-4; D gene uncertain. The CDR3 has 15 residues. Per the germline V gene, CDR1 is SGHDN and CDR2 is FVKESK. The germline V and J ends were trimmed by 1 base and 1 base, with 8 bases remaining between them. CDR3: CASSQGGLAKNIQYF. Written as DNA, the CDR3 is TGTGCCAGCAGCCAAGGTGGCTTGGCCAAAAACATTCAGTACTTC.

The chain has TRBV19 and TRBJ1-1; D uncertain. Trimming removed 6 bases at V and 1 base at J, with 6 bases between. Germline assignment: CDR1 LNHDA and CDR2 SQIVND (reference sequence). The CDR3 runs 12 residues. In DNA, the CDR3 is TGTGCCAGTAGACCAGAGAACACTGAAGCTTTCTTT. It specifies CASRPENTEAFF. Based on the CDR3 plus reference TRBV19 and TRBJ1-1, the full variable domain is DGGITQSPKYLFRKEGQNVTLSCEQNLNHDAMYWYRQDPGQGLRLIYYSQIVNDFQKGDIAEGYSVSREKKESFPLTVTSAQKNPTAFYLCASRPENTEAFFGQGTRLTVV.

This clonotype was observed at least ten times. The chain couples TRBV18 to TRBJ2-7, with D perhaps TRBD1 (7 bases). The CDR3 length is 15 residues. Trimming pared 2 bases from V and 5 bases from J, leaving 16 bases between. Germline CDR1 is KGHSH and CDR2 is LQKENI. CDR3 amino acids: CASSPGGTVIHEQYF. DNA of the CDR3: TGTGCCAGCTCACCAGGCGGGACAGTCATCCACGAGCAGTACTTC. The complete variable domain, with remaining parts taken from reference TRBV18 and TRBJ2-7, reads NAGVMQNPRHLVRRRGQEARLRCSPMKGHSHVYWYRQLPEEGLKFMVYLQKENIIDESGMPKERFSAEFPKEGPSILRIQQVVRGDSAAYFCASSPGGTVIHEQYFGPGTRLTVT.

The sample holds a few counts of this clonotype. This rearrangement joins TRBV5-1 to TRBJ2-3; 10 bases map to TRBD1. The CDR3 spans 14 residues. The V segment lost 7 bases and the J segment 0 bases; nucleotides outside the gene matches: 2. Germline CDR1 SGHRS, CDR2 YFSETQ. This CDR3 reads CASGTGASTDTQYF. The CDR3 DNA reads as TGCGCCAGCGGGACAGGGGCTAGCACAGATACGCAGTATTTT.

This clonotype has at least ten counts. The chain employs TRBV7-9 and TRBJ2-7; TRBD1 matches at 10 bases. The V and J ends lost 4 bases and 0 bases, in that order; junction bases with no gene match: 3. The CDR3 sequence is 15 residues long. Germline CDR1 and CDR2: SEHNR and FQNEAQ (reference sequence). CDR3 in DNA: TGTGCCAGCAGCTCCTGGGACAGGGGCTCCTACGAGCAGTACTTC. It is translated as CASSSWDRGSYEQYF. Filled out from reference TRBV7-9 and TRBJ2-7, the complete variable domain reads DTGVSQNPRHKITKRGQNVTFRCDPISEHNRLYWYRQTLGQGPEFLTYFQNEAQLEKSRLLSDRFSAERPKGSFSTLEIQRTEQGDSAMYLCASSSWDRGSYEQYFGPGTRLTVT.

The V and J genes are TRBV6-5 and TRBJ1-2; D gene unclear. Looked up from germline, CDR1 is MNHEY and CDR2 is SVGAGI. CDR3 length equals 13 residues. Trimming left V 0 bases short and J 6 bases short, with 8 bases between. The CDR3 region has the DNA TGTGCCAGCAGTTACTCGATGGGGAATGGCTACACCTTC. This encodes CASSYSMGNGYTF.